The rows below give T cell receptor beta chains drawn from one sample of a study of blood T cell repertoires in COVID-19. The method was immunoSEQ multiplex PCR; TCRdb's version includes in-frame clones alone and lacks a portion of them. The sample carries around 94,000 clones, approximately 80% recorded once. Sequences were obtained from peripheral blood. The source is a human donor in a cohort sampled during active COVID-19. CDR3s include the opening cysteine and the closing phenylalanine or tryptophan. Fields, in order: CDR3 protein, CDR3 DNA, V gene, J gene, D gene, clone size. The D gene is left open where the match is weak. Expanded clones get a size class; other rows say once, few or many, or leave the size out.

cdr3_aa: CASSLGTGGSYEQYF
cdr3_nt: TGTGCCAGCAGTTTAGGGACTGGTGGCTCCTACGAGCAGTACTTC
v_call: TRBV28
j_call: TRBJ2-7
d_call: -
clone_size: few

cdr3_aa: CSVEDVGRGAFF
cdr3_nt: TGCAGCGTTGAAGACGTAGGCCGAGGGGCTTTCTTT
v_call: TRBV29-1
j_call: TRBJ1-1
d_call: -
clone_size: -

cdr3_aa: CASSQREFAEAFF
cdr3_nt: TGTGCCAGCAGCCAGAGGGAATTTGCTGAAGCTTTCTTT
v_call: TRBV3-1/TRBV3-2
j_call: TRBJ1-1
d_call: -
clone_size: few

cdr3_aa: CASSVDRGLNTEAFF
cdr3_nt: TGCGCCAGCAGCGTGGACAGGGGGTTGAACACTGAAGCTTTCTTT
v_call: TRBV5-1
j_call: TRBJ1-1
d_call: TRBD1
clone_size: few

cdr3_aa: CASSEGGRGYTF
cdr3_nt: TGTGCCAGCAGTGAGGGCGGGAGAGGCTACACCTTC
v_call: TRBV2
j_call: TRBJ1-2
d_call: -
clone_size: few

cdr3_aa: CASSHARGETEAFF
cdr3_nt: TGTGCCAGTAGTCATGCCCGTGGGGAGACTGAAGCTTTCTTT
v_call: TRBV19
j_call: TRBJ1-1
d_call: -
clone_size: -

cdr3_aa: CAGTGGGAAYNSPLHF
cdr3_nt: TGTGCCGGGACAGGCGGAGGGGCGGCCTATAATTCACCCCTCCACTTT
v_call: TRBV30
j_call: TRBJ1-6
d_call: TRBD1
clone_size: -

cdr3_aa: CASSYSSGGGQPQHF
cdr3_nt: TGTGCCAGCAGTTACTCATCAGGGGGTGGTCAGCCCCAGCATTTT
v_call: TRBV6-5
j_call: TRBJ1-5
d_call: TRBD1
clone_size: -

cdr3_aa: CASSQGASSPLHF
cdr3_nt: TGTGCCAGCAGCCAGGGGGCTAGTTCACCCCTCCACTTT
v_call: TRBV3-1/TRBV3-2
j_call: TRBJ1-6
d_call: -
clone_size: few

cdr3_aa: CASSDPGRSQPQHF
cdr3_nt: TGTGCCAGCAGTGACCCGGGGAGGAGTCAGCCCCAGCATTTT
v_call: TRBV2
j_call: TRBJ1-5
d_call: -
clone_size: -

cdr3_aa: CASSLGSGQGVIEQYF
cdr3_nt: TGCGCCAGCAGCTTGGGGTCGGGACAGGGTGTAATCGAGCAGTACTTC
v_call: TRBV5-1
j_call: TRBJ2-7
d_call: TRBD1
clone_size: -

cdr3_aa: CASSFSPGLAGGETQYF
cdr3_nt: TGTGCCAGCAGTTTCTCACCGGGACTAGCGGGTGGGGAGACCCAGTACTTC
v_call: TRBV28
j_call: TRBJ2-5
d_call: TRBD2
clone_size: -

cdr3_aa: CASSRVTGEQYF
cdr3_nt: TGTGCCAGCAGTCGCGTCACGGGGGAGCAGTACTTC
v_call: TRBV28
j_call: TRBJ2-7
d_call: -
clone_size: -

cdr3_aa: CASSFWTSGSYEQYF
cdr3_nt: TGTGCCAGCAGTTTTTGGACTAGCGGCTCCTACGAGCAGTACTTC
v_call: TRBV28
j_call: TRBJ2-7
d_call: TRBD2
clone_size: -

cdr3_aa: CASSQGSGYEQYF
cdr3_nt: TGTGCCAGCAGCCAAGGAAGCGGCTACGAGCAGTACTTC
v_call: TRBV3-1/TRBV3-2
j_call: TRBJ2-7
d_call: -
clone_size: once

cdr3_aa: CASGVVGQGGNIQYF
cdr3_nt: TGTGCCAGCGGAGTTGTCGGACAGGGGGGGAACATTCAGTACTTC
v_call: TRBV28
j_call: TRBJ2-4
d_call: TRBD1
clone_size: -

cdr3_aa: CASSLLWDRLNTEAFF
cdr3_nt: TGTGCCAGCAGCTTACTCTGGGACAGGCTTAACACTGAAGCTTTCTTT
v_call: TRBV7-8
j_call: TRBJ1-1
d_call: TRBD1
clone_size: -

cdr3_aa: CASSSGGLAGAYEQYF
cdr3_nt: TGTGCCAGCAGCTCGGGGGGACTAGCGGGGGCCTACGAGCAGTACTTC
v_call: TRBV5-4
j_call: TRBJ2-7
d_call: TRBD2
clone_size: -

cdr3_aa: CASSLEAGWGGEQYF
cdr3_nt: TGCGCCAGCAGCTTGGAGGCGGGCTGGGGGGGAGAGCAGTACTTC
v_call: TRBV5-1
j_call: TRBJ2-7
d_call: TRBD2
clone_size: -

cdr3_aa: CASSTSGNTQYF
cdr3_nt: TGTGCCAGTAGTACTAGCGGGAATACGCAGTATTTT
v_call: TRBV19
j_call: TRBJ2-3
d_call: TRBD2
clone_size: -

cdr3_aa: CASSRDRIKYEAFF
cdr3_nt: TGTGCCAGTAGTAGGGACAGGATAAAATATGAAGCTTTCTTT
v_call: TRBV19
j_call: TRBJ1-1
d_call: TRBD1
clone_size: -

cdr3_aa: CASRRGQGRWDTEAFF
cdr3_nt: TGTGCCAGCAGACGAGGACAGGGGAGGTGGGACACTGAAGCTTTCTTT
v_call: TRBV7-9
j_call: TRBJ1-1
d_call: TRBD1
clone_size: few

cdr3_aa: CASSRSKHTQYF
cdr3_nt: TGTGCCAGCAGCCGCTCGAAGCATACGCAGTATTTT
v_call: TRBV11-3
j_call: TRBJ2-3
d_call: -
clone_size: -

cdr3_aa: CAWREGRTSGYTF
cdr3_nt: TGTGCCTGGAGGGAGGGACGGACTTCGGGCTACACCTTC
v_call: TRBV30
j_call: TRBJ1-2
d_call: -
clone_size: few

cdr3_aa: CASSPGEGEETQYF
cdr3_nt: TGTGCCAGCAGTCCGGGGGAGGGCGAAGAGACCCAGTACTTC
v_call: TRBV7-9
j_call: TRBJ2-5
d_call: TRBD2
clone_size: -

cdr3_aa: CASTKRLAQETQYF
cdr3_nt: TGTGCCAGCACCAAAAGACTAGCCCAAGAGACCCAGTACTTC
v_call: TRBV7-8
j_call: TRBJ2-5
d_call: TRBD2
clone_size: -

cdr3_aa: CASSREGGRTDTQYF
cdr3_nt: TGTGCCAGCAGCCGAGAAGGGGGACGCACAGATACGCAGTATTTT
v_call: TRBV6-5
j_call: TRBJ2-3
d_call: -
clone_size: -

cdr3_aa: CASSVTGSEQYF
cdr3_nt: TGTGCCAGTAGCGTAACAGGGTCCGAGCAGTACTTC
v_call: TRBV19
j_call: TRBJ2-7
d_call: -
clone_size: -

cdr3_aa: CASSSPSGLSYEQYF
cdr3_nt: TGTGCCAGCAGTTCCCCCTCAGGGCTGTCCTACGAGCAGTACTTC
v_call: TRBV28
j_call: TRBJ2-7
d_call: -
clone_size: -

cdr3_aa: CASSAVRLNAEKLFF
cdr3_nt: TGTGCCAGTAGTGCGGTACGCCTTAATGCTGAAAAACTGTTTTTT
v_call: TRBV19
j_call: TRBJ1-4
d_call: -
clone_size: -

cdr3_aa: CASSQETSGRGNEQFF
cdr3_nt: TGTGCCAGCAGCCAAGAAACTAGCGGGAGGGGAAATGAGCAGTTCTTC
v_call: TRBV4-2
j_call: TRBJ2-1
d_call: TRBD2
clone_size: -

cdr3_aa: CASSLLHRGVLYGYTF
cdr3_nt: TGTGCCAGCAGCTTATTACACAGGGGGGTTCTCTACGGCTACACCTTC
v_call: TRBV7-9
j_call: TRBJ1-2
d_call: TRBD1
clone_size: -

cdr3_aa: CACQAALISPLHF
cdr3_nt: TGTGCCTGCCAGGCCGCCTTGATTTCACCCCTCCACTTT
v_call: TRBV30
j_call: TRBJ1-6
d_call: -
clone_size: once

cdr3_aa: CASSPGAGGDGYTF
cdr3_nt: TGTGCCAGCTCCCCAGGGGCAGGGGGCGATGGCTACACCTTC
v_call: TRBV18
j_call: TRBJ1-2
d_call: TRBD1
clone_size: few

cdr3_aa: CARSPHRSGTSGLEGNIQYF
cdr3_nt: TGTGCCAGAAGCCCGCATCGATCCGGGACTAGCGGCCTTGAGGGAAACATTCAGTACTTC
v_call: TRBV5-3
j_call: TRBJ2-4
d_call: TRBD2
clone_size: -

cdr3_aa: CAISGVSDSYEQYF
cdr3_nt: TGTGCCATCAGTGGCGTTAGCGACTCCTACGAGCAGTACTTC
v_call: TRBV10-3
j_call: TRBJ2-7
d_call: -
clone_size: -

cdr3_aa: CASSLVGRGNQPQHF
cdr3_nt: TGTGCCAGCAGCTTGGTGGGCAGGGGCAATCAGCCCCAGCATTTT
v_call: TRBV5-8
j_call: TRBJ1-5
d_call: -
clone_size: -

cdr3_aa: CASVRGTGGYEQYF
cdr3_nt: TGTGCCAGCGTCCGAGGGACAGGGGGCTACGAGCAGTACTTC
v_call: TRBV25-1
j_call: TRBJ2-7
d_call: TRBD1
clone_size: -

cdr3_aa: CASSLGLVGRGRDTQYF
cdr3_nt: TGTGCCAGCAGCCTCGGACTAGTCGGGAGAGGGAGGGATACGCAGTATTTT
v_call: TRBV3-1/TRBV3-2
j_call: TRBJ2-3
d_call: TRBD2
clone_size: -

cdr3_aa: CASSQIQGAGYTF
cdr3_nt: TGCGCCAGCAGCCAGATACAGGGGGCTGGCTACACCTTC
v_call: TRBV4-1
j_call: TRBJ1-2
d_call: TRBD1
clone_size: -

cdr3_aa: CASTEQGAIGQPQHF
cdr3_nt: TGTGCCAGTACAGAACAGGGGGCGATAGGTCAGCCCCAGCATTTT
v_call: TRBV2
j_call: TRBJ1-5
d_call: TRBD1
clone_size: -

cdr3_aa: CASSERAGGSSGELFF
cdr3_nt: TGTGCCAGCAGTGAAAGAGCGGGAGGTTCTTCCGGGGAGCTGTTTTTT
v_call: TRBV2
j_call: TRBJ2-2
d_call: TRBD2
clone_size: -

cdr3_aa: CASSPGQSYEQYF
cdr3_nt: TGTGCCAGCTCACCAGGGCAGTCCTACGAGCAGTACTTC
v_call: TRBV18
j_call: TRBJ2-7
d_call: -
clone_size: -

cdr3_aa: CAISESEVQPQHF
cdr3_nt: TGTGCCATCAGTGAGTCAGAGGTTCAGCCCCAGCATTTT
v_call: TRBV10-3
j_call: TRBJ1-5
d_call: -
clone_size: -

cdr3_aa: CASVTGWGVRETQYF
cdr3_nt: TGTGCCAGCGTGACGGGCTGGGGGGTTCGAGAGACCCAGTACTTC
v_call: TRBV28
j_call: TRBJ2-5
d_call: -
clone_size: once

cdr3_aa: CASARGGNQPQHF
cdr3_nt: TGTGCCAGCGCACGGGGGGGGAATCAGCCCCAGCATTTT
v_call: TRBV12-3/TRBV12-4
j_call: TRBJ1-5
d_call: -
clone_size: many

cdr3_aa: CVRSYWVGLLVGTEAFF
cdr3_nt: TGTGTCAGAAGCTATTGGGTCGGACTCTTGGTGGGCACTGAAGCTTTCTTT
v_call: TRBV7-5
j_call: TRBJ1-1
d_call: -
clone_size: few

cdr3_aa: CASSPKDRRPYEQYF
cdr3_nt: TGTGCCAGCTCACCAAAGGACAGGCGCCCCTACGAGCAGTACTTC
v_call: TRBV18
j_call: TRBJ2-7
d_call: TRBD1
clone_size: -

cdr3_aa: CASSLVLTEAFF
cdr3_nt: TGTGCCAGCAGTTTAGTACTCACTGAAGCTTTCTTT
v_call: TRBV12-3/TRBV12-4
j_call: TRBJ1-1
d_call: -
clone_size: -

cdr3_aa: CASSLDGTGNTEAFF
cdr3_nt: TGTGCCAGCAGCTTAGATGGGACAGGGAACACTGAAGCTTTCTTT
v_call: TRBV11-2
j_call: TRBJ1-1
d_call: TRBD1
clone_size: -

cdr3_aa: CAWSVATSGRRETQYF
cdr3_nt: TGTGCCTGGAGTGTCGCGACTAGCGGGAGGCGAGAGACCCAGTACTTC
v_call: TRBV30
j_call: TRBJ2-5
d_call: TRBD2
clone_size: -

cdr3_aa: CSAARGETQYF
cdr3_nt: TGCAGTGCGGCTAGAGGTGAGACCCAGTACTTC
v_call: TRBV20-1
j_call: TRBJ2-5
d_call: -
clone_size: -

cdr3_aa: CASSGPKGNLNSPLHF
cdr3_nt: TGTGCCAGCAGTGGCCCCAAGGGGAATCTTAATTCACCCCTCCACTTT
v_call: TRBV6-1
j_call: TRBJ1-6
d_call: -
clone_size: -

cdr3_aa: CASSLEGETQYF
cdr3_nt: TGTGCCAGCAGCTTAGAGGGGGAGACCCAGTACTTC
v_call: TRBV13
j_call: TRBJ2-5
d_call: -
clone_size: -

cdr3_aa: CAWSGGGIGQPQHF
cdr3_nt: TGTGCCTGGAGTGGCGGAGGGATAGGTCAGCCCCAGCATTTT
v_call: TRBV30
j_call: TRBJ1-5
d_call: -
clone_size: -

cdr3_aa: CASSQRQGPHPYEQYF
cdr3_nt: TGTGCCAGCAGTCAGAGACAGGGGCCACATCCCTACGAGCAGTACTTC
v_call: TRBV6-2/TRBV6-3
j_call: TRBJ2-7
d_call: TRBD1
clone_size: -

cdr3_aa: CASSRLRGTNEKLFF
cdr3_nt: TGTGCCAGCAGCAGACTGCGAGGTACCAATGAAAAACTGTTTTTT
v_call: TRBV6-2/TRBV6-3
j_call: TRBJ1-4
d_call: -
clone_size: -

cdr3_aa: CASSLQGWDGYTF
cdr3_nt: TGTGCCAGCAGTCTCCAGGGGTGGGACGGCTACACCTTC
v_call: TRBV28
j_call: TRBJ1-2
d_call: -
clone_size: -

cdr3_aa: CSEGANYGYTF
cdr3_nt: TGCAGTGAGGGAGCTAACTATGGCTACACCTTC
v_call: TRBV20-1
j_call: TRBJ1-2
d_call: -
clone_size: once

cdr3_aa: CASSKWTVAETQYF
cdr3_nt: TGTGCCAGCAGTAAGTGGACTGTTGCGGAGACCCAGTACTTC
v_call: TRBV6-5
j_call: TRBJ2-5
d_call: -
clone_size: -